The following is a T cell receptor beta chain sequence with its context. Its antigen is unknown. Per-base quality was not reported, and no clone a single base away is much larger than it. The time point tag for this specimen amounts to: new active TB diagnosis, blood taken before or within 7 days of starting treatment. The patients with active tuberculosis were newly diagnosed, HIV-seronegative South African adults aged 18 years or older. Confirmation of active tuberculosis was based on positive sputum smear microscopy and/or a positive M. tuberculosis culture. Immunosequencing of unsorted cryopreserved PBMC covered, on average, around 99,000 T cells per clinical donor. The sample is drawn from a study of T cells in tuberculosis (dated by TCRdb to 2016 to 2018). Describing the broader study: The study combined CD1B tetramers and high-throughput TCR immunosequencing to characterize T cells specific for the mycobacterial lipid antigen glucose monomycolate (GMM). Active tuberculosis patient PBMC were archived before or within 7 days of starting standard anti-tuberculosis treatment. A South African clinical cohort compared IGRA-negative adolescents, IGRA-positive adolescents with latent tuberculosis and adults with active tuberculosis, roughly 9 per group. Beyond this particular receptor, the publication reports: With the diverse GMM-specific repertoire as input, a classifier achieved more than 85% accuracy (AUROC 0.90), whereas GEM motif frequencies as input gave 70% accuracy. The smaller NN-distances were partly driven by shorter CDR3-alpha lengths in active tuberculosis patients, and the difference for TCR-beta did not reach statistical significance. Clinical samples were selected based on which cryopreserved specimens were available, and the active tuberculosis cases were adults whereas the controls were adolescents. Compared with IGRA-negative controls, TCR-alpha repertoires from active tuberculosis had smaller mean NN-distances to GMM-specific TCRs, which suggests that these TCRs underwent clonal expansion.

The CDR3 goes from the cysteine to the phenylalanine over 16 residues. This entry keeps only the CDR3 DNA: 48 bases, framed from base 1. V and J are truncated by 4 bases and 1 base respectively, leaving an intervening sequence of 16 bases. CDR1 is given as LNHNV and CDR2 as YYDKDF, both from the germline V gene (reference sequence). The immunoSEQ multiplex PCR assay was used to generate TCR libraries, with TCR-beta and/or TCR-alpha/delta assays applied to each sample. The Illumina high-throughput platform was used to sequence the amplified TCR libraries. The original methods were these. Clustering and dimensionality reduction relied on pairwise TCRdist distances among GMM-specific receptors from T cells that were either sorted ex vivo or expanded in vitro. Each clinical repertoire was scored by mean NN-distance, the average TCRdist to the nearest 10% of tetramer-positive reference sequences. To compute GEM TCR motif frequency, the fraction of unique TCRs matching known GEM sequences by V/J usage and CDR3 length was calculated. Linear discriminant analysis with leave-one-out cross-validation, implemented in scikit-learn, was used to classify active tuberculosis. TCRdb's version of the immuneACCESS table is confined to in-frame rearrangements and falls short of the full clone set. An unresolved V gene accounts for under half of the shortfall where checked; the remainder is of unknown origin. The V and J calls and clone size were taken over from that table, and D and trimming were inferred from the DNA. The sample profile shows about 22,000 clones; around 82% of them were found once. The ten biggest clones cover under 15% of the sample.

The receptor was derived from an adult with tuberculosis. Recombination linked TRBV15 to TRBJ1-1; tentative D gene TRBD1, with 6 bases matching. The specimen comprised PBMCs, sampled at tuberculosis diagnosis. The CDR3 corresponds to CATSTPSGQPNTEAFF. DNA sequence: TGTGCCACCAGCACACCATCCGGACAGCCGAACACTGAAGCTTTCTTT.